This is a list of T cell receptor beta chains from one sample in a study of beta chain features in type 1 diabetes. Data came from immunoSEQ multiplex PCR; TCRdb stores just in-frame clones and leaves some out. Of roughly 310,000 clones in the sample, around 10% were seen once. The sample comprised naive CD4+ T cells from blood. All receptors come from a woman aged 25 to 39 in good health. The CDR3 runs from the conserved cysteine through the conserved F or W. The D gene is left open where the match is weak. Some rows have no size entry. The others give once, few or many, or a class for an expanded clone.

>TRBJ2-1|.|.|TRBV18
CASSPRDNEQFF
TGTGCCAGCTCTCCCCGGGACAATGAGCAGTTCTTC
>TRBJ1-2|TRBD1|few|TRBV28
CASRDRGYGYTF
TGTGCCAGCCGGGACAGGGGGTATGGCTACACCTTC
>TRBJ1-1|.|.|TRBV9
CASSVGLDRRRVNTEAFF
TGTGCCAGCAGCGTAGGCCTGGACCGGAGGCGGGTGAACACTGAAGCTTTCTTT
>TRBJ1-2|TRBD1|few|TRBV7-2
CAISLQGPYGYTF
TGTGCAATAAGCTTACAGGGGCCCTATGGCTACACCTTC
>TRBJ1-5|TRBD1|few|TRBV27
CASSLSPRTGSNQPQHF
TGTGCCAGCAGTTTATCCCCCCGGACAGGAAGCAATCAGCCCCAGCATTTT
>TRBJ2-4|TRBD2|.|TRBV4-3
CASSQGTSGSKNIQYF
TGCGCCAGCAGCCAAGGGACTAGCGGGTCCAAAAACATTCAGTACTTC
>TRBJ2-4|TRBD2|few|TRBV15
CATSRDRAGGRIQYF
TGTGCCACCAGCAGAGATCGAGCGGGAGGGCGCATTCAGTACTTC
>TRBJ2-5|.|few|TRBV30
CAWSVGETQYF
TGTGCCTGGTCCGTCGGGGAGACCCAGTACTTC
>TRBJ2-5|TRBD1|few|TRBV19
CASSMVTGGAETQYF
TGTGCCAGTAGTATGGTGACAGGGGGCGCGGAGACCCAGTACTTC
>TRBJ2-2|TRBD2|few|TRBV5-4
CASSLTSGSTGELFF
TGTGCCAGCAGCTTGACTAGCGGGAGTACCGGGGAGCTGTTTTTT
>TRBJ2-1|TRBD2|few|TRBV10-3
CAISENRLADHNEQFF
TGTGCCATCAGTGAGAATAGACTAGCGGACCACAATGAGCAGTTCTTC
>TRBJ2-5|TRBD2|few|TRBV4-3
CASSQGGTSWGETQYF
TGCGCCAGCAGCCAAGGGGGGACTAGCTGGGGGGAGACCCAGTACTTC
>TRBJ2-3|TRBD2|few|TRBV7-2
CASSSGGGTDTQYF
TGTGCCAGCAGCTCCGGCGGGGGGACAGATACGCAGTATTTT
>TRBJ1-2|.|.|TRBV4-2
CASSQDLQGQGYTF
TGTGCCAGCAGCCAAGATCTCCAGGGTCAGGGCTACACCTTC
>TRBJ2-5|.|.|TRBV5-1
CASSLGQGQETQYF
TGCGCCAGCAGCTTGGGTCAGGGGCAAGAGACCCAGTACTTC